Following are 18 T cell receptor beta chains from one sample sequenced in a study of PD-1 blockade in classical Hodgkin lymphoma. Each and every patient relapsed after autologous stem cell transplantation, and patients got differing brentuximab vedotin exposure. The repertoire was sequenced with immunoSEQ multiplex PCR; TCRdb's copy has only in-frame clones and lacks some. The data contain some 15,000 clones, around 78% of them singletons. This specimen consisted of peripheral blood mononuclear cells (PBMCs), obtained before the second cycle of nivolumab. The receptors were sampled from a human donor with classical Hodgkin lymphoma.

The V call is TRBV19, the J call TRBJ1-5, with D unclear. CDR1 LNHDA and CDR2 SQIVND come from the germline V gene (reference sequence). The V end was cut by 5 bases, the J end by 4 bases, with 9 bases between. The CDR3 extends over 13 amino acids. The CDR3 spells CASSGYQNQPQHF. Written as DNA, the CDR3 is TGTGCCAGTAGTGGATATCAAAATCAGCCCCAGCATTTT.

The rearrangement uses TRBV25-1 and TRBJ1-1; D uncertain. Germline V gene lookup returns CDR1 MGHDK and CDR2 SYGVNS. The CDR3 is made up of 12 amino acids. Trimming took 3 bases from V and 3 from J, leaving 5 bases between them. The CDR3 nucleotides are TGTGCCAGCAGTGATACCTACACTGAAGCTTTCTTT. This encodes CASSDTYTEAFF.

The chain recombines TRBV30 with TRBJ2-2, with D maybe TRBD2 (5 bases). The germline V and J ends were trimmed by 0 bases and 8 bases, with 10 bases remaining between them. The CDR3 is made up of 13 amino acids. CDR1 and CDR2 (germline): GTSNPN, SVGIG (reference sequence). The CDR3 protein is CAWSVGRAGELFF. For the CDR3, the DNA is TGTGCCTGGAGTGTTGGGCGGGCTGGGGAGCTGTTTTTT.

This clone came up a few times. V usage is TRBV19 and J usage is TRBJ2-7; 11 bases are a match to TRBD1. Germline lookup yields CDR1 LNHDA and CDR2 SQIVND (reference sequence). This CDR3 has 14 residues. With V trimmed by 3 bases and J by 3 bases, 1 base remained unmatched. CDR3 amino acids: CASSMDRGHYEQYF. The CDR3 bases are TGTGCCAGTAGTATGGACAGGGGGCACTACGAGCAGTACTTC.

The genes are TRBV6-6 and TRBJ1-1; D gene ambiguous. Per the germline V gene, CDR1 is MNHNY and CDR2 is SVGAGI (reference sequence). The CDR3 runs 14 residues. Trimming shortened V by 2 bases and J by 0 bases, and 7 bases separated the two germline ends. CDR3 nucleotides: TGTGCCAGCAGTTACGGTACCATGAACACTGAAGCTTTCTTT. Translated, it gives CASSYGTMNTEAFF.

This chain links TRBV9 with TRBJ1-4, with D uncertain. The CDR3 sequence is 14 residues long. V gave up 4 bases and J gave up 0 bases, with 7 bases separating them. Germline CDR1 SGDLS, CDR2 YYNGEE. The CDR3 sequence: CASSPHPTNEKLFF. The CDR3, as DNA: TGTGCCAGCAGCCCTCACCCAACTAATGAAAAACTGTTTTTT.

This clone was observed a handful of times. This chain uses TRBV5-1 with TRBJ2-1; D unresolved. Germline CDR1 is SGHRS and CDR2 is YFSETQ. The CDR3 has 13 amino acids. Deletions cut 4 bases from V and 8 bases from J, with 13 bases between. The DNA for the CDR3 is TGCGCCAGCAGCCAGGAACCAAGACATGAGCAGTTCTTC. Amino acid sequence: CASSQEPRHEQFF.

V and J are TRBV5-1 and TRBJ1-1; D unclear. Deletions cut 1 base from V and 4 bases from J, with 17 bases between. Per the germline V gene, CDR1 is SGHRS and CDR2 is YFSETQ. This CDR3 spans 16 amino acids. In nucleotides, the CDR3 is TGCGCCAGCAGCTTGCAATTCGCGGCCCCGGGCACTGAAGCTTTCTTT. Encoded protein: CASSLQFAAPGTEAFF.

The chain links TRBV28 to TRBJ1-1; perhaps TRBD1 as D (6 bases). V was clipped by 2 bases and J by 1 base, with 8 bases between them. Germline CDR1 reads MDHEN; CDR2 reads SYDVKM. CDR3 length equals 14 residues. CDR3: CASSLVQGNTEAFF. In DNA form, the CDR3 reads TGTGCCAGCAGTTTAGTACAGGGGAACACTGAAGCTTTCTTT.

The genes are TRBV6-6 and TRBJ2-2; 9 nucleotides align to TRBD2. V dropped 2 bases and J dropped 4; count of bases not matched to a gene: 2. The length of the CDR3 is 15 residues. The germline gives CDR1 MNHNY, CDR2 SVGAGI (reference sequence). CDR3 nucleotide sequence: TGTGCCAGCAGTTACGGCGGGGGGGCCACCGGGGAGCTGTTTTTT. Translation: CASSYGGGATGELFF.

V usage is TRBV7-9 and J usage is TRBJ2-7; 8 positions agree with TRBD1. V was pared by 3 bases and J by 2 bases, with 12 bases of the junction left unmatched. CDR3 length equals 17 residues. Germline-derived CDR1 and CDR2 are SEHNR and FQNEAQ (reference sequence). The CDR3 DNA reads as TGTGCCAGCAGCTTCACCCCCGGGACAGGAGCCGCCTACGAGCAGTACTTC. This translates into CASSFTPGTGAAYEQYF.

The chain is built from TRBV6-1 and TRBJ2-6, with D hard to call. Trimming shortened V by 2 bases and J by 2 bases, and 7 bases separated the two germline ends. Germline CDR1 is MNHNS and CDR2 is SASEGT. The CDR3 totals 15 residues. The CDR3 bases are TGTGCCAGCAGTGAACTGTCTACTGGGGCCAACGTCCTGACTTTC. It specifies CASSELSTGANVLTF.

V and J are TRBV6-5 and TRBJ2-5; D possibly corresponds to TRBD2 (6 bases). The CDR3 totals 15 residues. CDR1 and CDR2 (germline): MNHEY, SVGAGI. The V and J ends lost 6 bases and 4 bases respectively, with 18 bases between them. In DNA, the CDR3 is TGTGCCAGCAGCGCGGGGACCCAACGGAGAGAGACCCAGTACTTC. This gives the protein CASSAGTQRRETQYF.

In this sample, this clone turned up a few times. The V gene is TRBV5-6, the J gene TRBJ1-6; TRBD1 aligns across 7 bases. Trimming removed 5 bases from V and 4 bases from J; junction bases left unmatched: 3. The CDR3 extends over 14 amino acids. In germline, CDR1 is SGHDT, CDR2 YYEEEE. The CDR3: CASRTGQYNSPLHF. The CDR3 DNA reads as TGTGCCAGCAGGACGGGACAGTATAATTCACCCCTCCACTTT.

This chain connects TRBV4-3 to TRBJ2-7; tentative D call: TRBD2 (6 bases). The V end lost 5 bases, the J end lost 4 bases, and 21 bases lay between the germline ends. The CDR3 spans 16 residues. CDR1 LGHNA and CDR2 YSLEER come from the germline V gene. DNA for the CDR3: TGCGCCAGCAGCGAATACGGGGGAGTTGGAGTTTACGAGCAGTACTTC. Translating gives CASSEYGGVGVYEQYF.

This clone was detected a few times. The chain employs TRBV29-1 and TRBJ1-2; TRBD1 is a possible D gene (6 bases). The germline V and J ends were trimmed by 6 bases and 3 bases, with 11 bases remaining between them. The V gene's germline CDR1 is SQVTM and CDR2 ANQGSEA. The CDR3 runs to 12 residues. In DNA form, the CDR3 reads TGCAGCGTAATCAGGGGTGACTATGGCTACACCTTC. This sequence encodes CSVIRGDYGYTF.

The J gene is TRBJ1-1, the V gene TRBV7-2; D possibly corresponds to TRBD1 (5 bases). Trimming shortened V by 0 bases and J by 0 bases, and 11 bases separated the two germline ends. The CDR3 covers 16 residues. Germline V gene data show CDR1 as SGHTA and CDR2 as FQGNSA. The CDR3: CASSLADISMNTEAFF. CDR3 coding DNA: TGTGCCAGCAGCTTAGCGGACATTTCTATGAACACTGAAGCTTTCTTT.

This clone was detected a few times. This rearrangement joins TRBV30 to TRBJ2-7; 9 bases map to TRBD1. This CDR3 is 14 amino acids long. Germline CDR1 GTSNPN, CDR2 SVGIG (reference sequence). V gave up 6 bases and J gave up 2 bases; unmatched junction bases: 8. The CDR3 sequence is CACPDRGNPYEQYF. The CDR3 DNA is TGTGCCTGCCCGGACAGGGGAAACCCCTACGAGCAGTACTTC.